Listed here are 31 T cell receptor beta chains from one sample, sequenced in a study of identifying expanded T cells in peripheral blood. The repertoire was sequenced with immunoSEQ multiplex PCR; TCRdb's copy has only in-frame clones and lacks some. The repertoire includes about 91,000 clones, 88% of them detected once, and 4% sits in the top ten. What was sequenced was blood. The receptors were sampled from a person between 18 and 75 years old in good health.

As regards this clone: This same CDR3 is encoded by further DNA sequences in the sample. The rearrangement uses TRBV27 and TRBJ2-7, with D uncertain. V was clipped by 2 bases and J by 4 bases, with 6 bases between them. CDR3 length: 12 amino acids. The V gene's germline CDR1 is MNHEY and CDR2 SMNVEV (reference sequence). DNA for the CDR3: TGTGCCAGCAGTTTAGTGGGGTACGAGCAGTACTTC. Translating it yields CASSLVGYEQYF.

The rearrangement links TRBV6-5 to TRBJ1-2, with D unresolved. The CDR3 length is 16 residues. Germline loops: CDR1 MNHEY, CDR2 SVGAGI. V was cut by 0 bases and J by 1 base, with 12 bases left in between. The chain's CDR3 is CASSYSTEGVNYGYTF. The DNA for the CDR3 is TGTGCCAGCAGTTACTCGACCGAGGGAGTTAACTATGGCTACACCTTC.

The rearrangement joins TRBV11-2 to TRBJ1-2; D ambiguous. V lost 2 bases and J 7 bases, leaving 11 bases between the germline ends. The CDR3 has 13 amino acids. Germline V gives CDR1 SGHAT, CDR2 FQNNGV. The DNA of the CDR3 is TGTGCCAGCAGCTTAAGAGGGAAGGGTGGCTACACCTTC. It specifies CASSLRGKGGYTF.

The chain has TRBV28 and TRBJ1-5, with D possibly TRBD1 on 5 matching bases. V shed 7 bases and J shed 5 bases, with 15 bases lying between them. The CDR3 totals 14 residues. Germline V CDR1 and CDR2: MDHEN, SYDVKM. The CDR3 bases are TGTGCCAGCAATGTCATCCAGGGTGATCAGCCCCAGCATTTT. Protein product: CASNVIQGDQPQHF.

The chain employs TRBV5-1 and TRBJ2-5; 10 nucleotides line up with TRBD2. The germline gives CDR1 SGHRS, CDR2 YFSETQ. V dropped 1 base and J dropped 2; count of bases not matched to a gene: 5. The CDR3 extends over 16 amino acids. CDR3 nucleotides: TGCGCCAGCAGCTTGTTAGTAGCGGGAGGTCAAGAGACCCAGTACTTC. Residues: CASSLLVAGGQETQYF.

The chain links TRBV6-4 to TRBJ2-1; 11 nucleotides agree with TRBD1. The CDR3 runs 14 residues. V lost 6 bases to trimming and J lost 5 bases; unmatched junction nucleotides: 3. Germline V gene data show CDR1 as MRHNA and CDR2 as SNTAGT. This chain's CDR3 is CASSGQGANNEQFF. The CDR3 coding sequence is TGTGCCAGCAGCGGACAGGGGGCGAACAATGAGCAGTTCTTC.

DNA of the CDR3: TGTGCCAGCAGTTTACTACAGGGGGCGCAGAGCGAGCAGTACTTC. It yields the protein CASSLLQGAQSEQYF. This sequence joins TRBV28 and TRBJ2-7, with 9 bases lining up with TRBD1. Germline CDR1 is MDHEN and CDR2 is SYDVKM. The CDR3 is 15 amino acids. J was trimmed by 6 bases and V by 2 bases; bases with no gene match: 8.

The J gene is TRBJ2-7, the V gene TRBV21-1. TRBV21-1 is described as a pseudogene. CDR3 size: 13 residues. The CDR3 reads CASLLGIPYEQYF. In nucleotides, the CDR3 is TGTGCCAGTCTATTAGGGATACCCTACGAGCAGTACTTC.

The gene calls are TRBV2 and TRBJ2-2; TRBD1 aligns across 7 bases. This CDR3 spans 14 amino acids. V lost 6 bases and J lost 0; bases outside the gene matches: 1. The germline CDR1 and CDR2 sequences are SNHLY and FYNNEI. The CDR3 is CASRGTANTGELFF. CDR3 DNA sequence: TGTGCCAGCAGGGGGACAGCGAACACCGGGGAGCTGTTTTTT.

For the CDR3, the DNA is TGTGCCAGCAGCTTAGGTACTAGCGGGAGGACAGATACGCAGTATTTT. This codes for CASSLGTSGRTDTQYF. The chain couples TRBV11-2 to TRBJ2-3; 12 bases line up with TRBD2. With V trimmed by 1 base and J by 3 bases, 2 bases remained unmatched. The CDR3 contains 16 residues. The germline CDR1 and CDR2 sequences are SGHAT and FQNNGV.

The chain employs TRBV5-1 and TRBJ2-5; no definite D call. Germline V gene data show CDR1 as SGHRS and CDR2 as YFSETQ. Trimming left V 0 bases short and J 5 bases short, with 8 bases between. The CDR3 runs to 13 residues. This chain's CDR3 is CASSLDPRETQYF. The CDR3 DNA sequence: TGCGCCAGCAGCTTGGACCCAAGGGAGACCCAGTACTTC.

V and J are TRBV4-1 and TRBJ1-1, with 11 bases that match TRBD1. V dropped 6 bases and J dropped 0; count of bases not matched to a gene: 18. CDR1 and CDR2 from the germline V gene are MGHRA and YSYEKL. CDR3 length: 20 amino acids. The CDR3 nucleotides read TGCGCCAGCAGGAGCCAAGCACCCGGGGACAGGGGGTACATGAACACTGAAGCTTTCTTT. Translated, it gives CASRSQAPGDRGYMNTEAFF.

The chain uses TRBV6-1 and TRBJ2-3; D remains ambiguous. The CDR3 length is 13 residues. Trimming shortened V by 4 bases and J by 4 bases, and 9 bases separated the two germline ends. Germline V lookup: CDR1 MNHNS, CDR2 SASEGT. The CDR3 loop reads CASSASIADTQYF. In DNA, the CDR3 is TGTGCCAGCAGTGCGAGCATTGCAGATACGCAGTATTTT.

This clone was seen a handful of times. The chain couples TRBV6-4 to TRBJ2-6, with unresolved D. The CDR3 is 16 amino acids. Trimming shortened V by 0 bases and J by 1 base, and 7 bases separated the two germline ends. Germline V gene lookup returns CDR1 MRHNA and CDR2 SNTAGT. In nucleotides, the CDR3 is TGTGCCAGCAGTGACTCGCCCGGTTCTGGGGCCAACGTCCTGACTTTC. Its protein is CASSDSPGSGANVLTF.

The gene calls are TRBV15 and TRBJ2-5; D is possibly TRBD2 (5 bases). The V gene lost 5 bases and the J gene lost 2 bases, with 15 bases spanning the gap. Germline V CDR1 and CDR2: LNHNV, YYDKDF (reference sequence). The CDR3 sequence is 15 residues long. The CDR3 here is CATSSRTQTQETQYF. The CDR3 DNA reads TGTGCCACCAGCTCCCGGACTCAGACACAAGAGACCCAGTACTTC.

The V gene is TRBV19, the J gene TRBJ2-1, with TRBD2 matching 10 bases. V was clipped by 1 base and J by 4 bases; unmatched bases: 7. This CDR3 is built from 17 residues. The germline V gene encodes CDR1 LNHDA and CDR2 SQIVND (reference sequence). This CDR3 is CASSIVSSGGLYNEQFF. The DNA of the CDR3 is TGTGCCAGTAGTATAGTGAGTAGCGGGGGGCTTTACAATGAGCAGTTCTTC.

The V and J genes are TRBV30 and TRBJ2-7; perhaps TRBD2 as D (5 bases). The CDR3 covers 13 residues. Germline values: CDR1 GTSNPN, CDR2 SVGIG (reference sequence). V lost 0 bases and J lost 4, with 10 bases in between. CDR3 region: CAWSVGRGYEQYF. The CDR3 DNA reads TGTGCCTGGAGTGTTGGAAGAGGGTACGAGCAGTACTTC.

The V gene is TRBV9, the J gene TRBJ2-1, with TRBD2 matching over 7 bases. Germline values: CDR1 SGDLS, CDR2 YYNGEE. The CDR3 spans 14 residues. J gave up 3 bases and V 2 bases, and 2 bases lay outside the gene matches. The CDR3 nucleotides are TGTGCCAGCAGCGTCCGGGACTACTACAATGAGCAGTTCTTC. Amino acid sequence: CASSVRDYYNEQFF.

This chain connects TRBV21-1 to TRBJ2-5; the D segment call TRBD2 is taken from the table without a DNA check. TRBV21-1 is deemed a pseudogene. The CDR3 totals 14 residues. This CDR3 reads CASSTREDQETQYF. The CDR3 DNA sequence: TGTGCCAGCAGCACCCGGGAAGACCAAGAGACCCAGTACTTC.

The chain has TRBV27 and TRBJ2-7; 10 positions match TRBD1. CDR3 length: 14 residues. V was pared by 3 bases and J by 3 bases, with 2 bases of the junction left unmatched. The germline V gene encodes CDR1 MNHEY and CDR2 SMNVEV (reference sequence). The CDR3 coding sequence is TGTGCCAGCAGTTTGCGGGACAGGGGCTACGAGCAGTACTTC. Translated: CASSLRDRGYEQYF.

CDR3 residues: CASSEQHYEAFF. DNA of the CDR3: TGTGCCAGCAGTGAACAACACTACGAAGCTTTCTTT. V usage is TRBV2 and J usage is TRBJ1-1; D not resolved. Germline CDR1 SNHLY, CDR2 FYNNEI. Trimming took 2 bases from V and 8 from J, leaving 9 bases between them. There are 12 residues in the CDR3.

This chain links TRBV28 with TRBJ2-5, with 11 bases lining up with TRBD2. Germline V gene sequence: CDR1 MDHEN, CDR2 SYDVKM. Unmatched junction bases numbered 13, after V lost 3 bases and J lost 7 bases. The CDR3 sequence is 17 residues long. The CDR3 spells CASSFLGIAGGLGTQYF. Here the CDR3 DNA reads TGTGCCAGCAGTTTTCTGGGAATAGCGGGGGGGCTAGGGACCCAGTACTTC.

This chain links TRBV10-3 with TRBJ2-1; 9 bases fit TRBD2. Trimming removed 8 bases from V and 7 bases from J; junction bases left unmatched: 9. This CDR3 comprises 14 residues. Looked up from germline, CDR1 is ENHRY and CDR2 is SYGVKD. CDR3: CAIQNLAGRNEQFF. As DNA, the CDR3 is TGTGCCATCCAGAACCTAGCGGGAAGGAATGAGCAGTTCTTC.

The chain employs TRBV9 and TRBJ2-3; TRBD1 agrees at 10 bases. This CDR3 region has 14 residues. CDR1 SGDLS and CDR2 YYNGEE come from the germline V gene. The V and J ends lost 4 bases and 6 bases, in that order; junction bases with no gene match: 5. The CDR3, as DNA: TGTGCCAGCAGCCCAGGGGACAGGGGTGATACGCAGTATTTT. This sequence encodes CASSPGDRGDTQYF. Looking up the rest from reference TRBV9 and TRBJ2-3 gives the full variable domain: DSGVTQTPKHLITATGQRVTLRCSPRSGDLSVYWYQQSLDQGLQFLIQYYNGEERAKGNILERFSAQQFPDLHSELNLSSLELGDSALYFCASSPGDRGDTQYFGPGTRLTVL.

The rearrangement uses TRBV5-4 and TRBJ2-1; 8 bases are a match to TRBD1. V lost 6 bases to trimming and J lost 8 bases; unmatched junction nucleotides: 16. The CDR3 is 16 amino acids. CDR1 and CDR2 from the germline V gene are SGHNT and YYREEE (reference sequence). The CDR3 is CASIPRTGTGPDEQFF. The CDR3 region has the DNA TGTGCCAGCATACCAAGAACCGGGACAGGACCCGATGAGCAGTTCTTC. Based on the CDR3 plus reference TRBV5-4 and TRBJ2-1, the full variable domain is ETGVTQSPTHLIKTRGQQVTLRCSSQSGHNTVSWYQQALGQGPQFIFQYYREEENGRGNFPPRFSGLQFPNYSSELNVNALELDDSALYLCASIPRTGTGPDEQFFGPGTRLTVL.

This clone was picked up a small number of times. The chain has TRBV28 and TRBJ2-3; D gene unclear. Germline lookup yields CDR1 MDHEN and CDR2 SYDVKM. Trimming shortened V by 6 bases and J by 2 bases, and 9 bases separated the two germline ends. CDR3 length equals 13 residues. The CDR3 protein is CASSPSDTDTQYF. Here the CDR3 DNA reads TGTGCCAGCAGCCCCTCGGACACAGATACGCAGTATTTT.

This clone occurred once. The CDR3 region is CASSQDRGRGYNEQFF. CDR3 in DNA: TGCGCCAGCAGCCAAGATCGGGGCAGGGGTTACAATGAGCAGTTCTTC. The rearrangement joins TRBV4-1 to TRBJ2-1, with D perhaps matching TRBD1 (6 bases). The length of the CDR3 is 16 residues. Per the germline V gene, CDR1 is MGHRA and CDR2 is YSYEKL. V lost 0 bases and J lost 4, with 13 bases in between.

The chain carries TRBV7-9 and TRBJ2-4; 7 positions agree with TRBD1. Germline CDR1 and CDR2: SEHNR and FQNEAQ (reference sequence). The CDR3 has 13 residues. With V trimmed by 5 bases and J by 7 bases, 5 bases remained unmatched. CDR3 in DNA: TGTGCCAGCAGCCCCCGGGACAGCAACATTCAGTACTTC. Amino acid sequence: CASSPRDSNIQYF. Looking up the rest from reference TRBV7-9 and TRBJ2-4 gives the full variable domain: DTGVSQNPRHKITKRGQNVTFRCDPISEHNRLYWYRQTLGQGPEFLTYFQNEAQLEKSRLLSDRFSAERPKGSFSTLEIQRTEQGDSAMYLCASSPRDSNIQYFGAGTRLSVL.

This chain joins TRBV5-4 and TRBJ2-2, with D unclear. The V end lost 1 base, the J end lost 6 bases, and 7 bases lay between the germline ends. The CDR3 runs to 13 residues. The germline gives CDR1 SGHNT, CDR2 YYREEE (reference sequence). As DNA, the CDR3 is TGTGCCAGCAGCTTGCTCGAGGCCGGGGAGCTGTTTTTT. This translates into CASSLLEAGELFF. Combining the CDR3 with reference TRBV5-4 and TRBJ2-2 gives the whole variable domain ETGVTQSPTHLIKTRGQQVTLRCSSQSGHNTVSWYQQALGQGPQFIFQYYREEENGRGNFPPRFSGLQFPNYSSELNVNALELDDSALYLCASSLLEAGELFFGEGSRLTVL.

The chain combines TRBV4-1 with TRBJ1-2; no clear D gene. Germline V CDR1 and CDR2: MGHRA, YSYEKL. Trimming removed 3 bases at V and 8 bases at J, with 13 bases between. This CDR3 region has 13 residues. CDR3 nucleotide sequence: TGCGCCAGCAGCCAGGGGAAATTTGGGGGCTACACCTTC. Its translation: CASSQGKFGGYTF.

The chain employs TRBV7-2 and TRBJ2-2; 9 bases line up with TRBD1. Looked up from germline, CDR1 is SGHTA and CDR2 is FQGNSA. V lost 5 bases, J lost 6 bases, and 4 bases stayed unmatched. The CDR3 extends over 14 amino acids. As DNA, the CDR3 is TGTGCCAGCAGCCCCCGGACAGGGGCCGGGGAGCTGTTTTTT. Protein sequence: CASSPRTGAGELFF. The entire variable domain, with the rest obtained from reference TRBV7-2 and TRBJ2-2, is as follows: GAGVSQSPSNKVTEKGKDVELRCDPISGHTALYWYRQSLGQGLEFLIYFQGNSAPDKSGLPSDRFSAERTGGSVSTLTIQRTQQEDSAVYLCASSPRTGAGELFFGEGSRLTVL.